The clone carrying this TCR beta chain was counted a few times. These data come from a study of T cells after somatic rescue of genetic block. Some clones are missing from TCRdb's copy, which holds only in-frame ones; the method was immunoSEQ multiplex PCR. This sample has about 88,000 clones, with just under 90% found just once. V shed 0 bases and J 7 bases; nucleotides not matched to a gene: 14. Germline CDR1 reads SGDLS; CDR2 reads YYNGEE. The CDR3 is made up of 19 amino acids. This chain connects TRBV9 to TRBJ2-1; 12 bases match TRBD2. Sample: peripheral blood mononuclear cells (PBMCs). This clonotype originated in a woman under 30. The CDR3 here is CASSVGPQPGLAGVNEQFF. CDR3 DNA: TGTGCCAGCAGCGTAGGTCCACAACCGGGACTAGCGGGTGTGAATGAGCAGTTCTTC.